The 27 T cell receptor beta chains given below trace back to one sample, sequenced in a study of T cells in Graves' hyperthyroidism and ophthalmopathy. Authors of the study amplified TCR beta CDR3 regions from RNA transcripts. The HTBI set primed first-round TCR CDR3 RT-PCR. TCRdb fed the multiplex PCR reads into MiXCR, producing one record per CDR3 protein. The sample shows about 640,000 distinct CDR3 sequences, about 45% of them seen only once. Sequenced: peripheral blood or thyroid tissue (not recorded which). Every receptor here comes from an adult man with Graves' disease, either hyperthyroidism or ophthalmopathy (not recorded which).

With regard to this clonotype: The conserved phenylalanine or tryptophan is not found at the CDR3 terminus, so this likely reflects a read error. This rearrangement joins TRBV20-1 to TRBJ1-4; D gene unclear. Deletions cut 2 bases from V and 0 bases from J, with 4 bases between. The germline gives CDR1 DFQATT, CDR2 SNEGSKA (reference sequence). The CDR3 has 13 residues. CDR3 DNA: TGCAGTGCTAGATATGCAACTAATGAAAAACTGTTTTCT. It specifies CSARYATNEKLFS.

The chain carries TRBV2 and TRBJ1-2; D gene unclear. The ends were cut back, 5 bases at V and 2 bases at J, with 12 bases in the middle. In germline, CDR1 is SNHLY, CDR2 FYNNEI. This CDR3 is built from 14 residues. CDR3 amino acids: CASSLTRANYGYTF. In DNA, the CDR3 is TGTGCCAGCAGTTTAACACGGGCAAACTATGGCTACACCTTC.

The rearrangement links TRBV7-3 to TRBJ2-7; 11 nucleotides line up with TRBD1. V lost 2 bases, J lost 3 bases, and 3 bases stayed unmatched. Germline V gene lookup returns CDR1 SGHTA and CDR2 FQGTGA. The CDR3 is 15 residues long. CDR3 sequence (DNA): TGTGCCAGCAGCTTATTTGGGACAGGGGGCTACGAGCAGTACTTC. Protein sequence: CASSLFGTGGYEQYF.

This clonotype has at least ten counts. The chain links TRBV5-1 to TRBJ1-5, with a tentative D call TRBD1 (5 bases). Trimming removed 2 bases at V and 5 bases at J, with 11 bases between. This CDR3 has 14 amino acids. Germline CDR1 is SGHRS and CDR2 is YFSETQ. The CDR3 here is CASSLWGNDQPQHF. The CDR3 DNA follows: TGCGCCAGCAGCTTATGGGGGAACGATCAGCCCCAGCATTTT.

The V gene is TRBV10-3, the J gene TRBJ1-5; 9 bases line up with TRBD1. The CDR3 sequence is 14 residues long. V shed 9 bases and J 7 bases; nucleotides not matched to a gene: 10. Germline V gene sequence: CDR1 ENHRY, CDR2 SYGVKD. Here the CDR3 reads CAMGQGGDEQPQHF. As DNA, the CDR3 is TGTGCCATGGGACAGGGTGGCGACGAGCAGCCCCAGCATTTT.

The chain recombines TRBV6-5 with TRBJ2-7, with TRBD1 matching over 7 bases. The ends lost 10 bases at V and 0 bases at J; junction bases unmatched: 3. CDR1 is MNHEY and CDR2 is SVGAGI in the germline V gene. The CDR3 runs to 12 residues. CDR3 nucleotides: TGTGCCACCGGGGACAGCTCCTACGAGCAGTACTTC. Protein sequence: CATGDSSYEQYF.

The J gene is TRBJ2-5, the V gene TRBV15, with D possibly matching TRBD2 (7 bases). V was clipped by 0 bases and J by 10 bases, with 12 bases between them. Germline values: CDR1 LNHNV, CDR2 YYDKDF (reference sequence). This CDR3 has 13 amino acids. For the CDR3, the DNA is TGTGCCACCAGCAGAGATCGGGGGGCGTTCCAGTACTTC. Its translation is CATSRDRGAFQYF.

In its sample, this clonotype was seen a few times. Germline is not matched at one junction end, which may reflect a read error. The rearrangement uses TRBV9 and TRBJ2-5, with 9 bases aligning to TRBD1. The germline V gene encodes CDR1 SGDLS and CDR2 YYNGEE. The CDR3 sequence is 15 residues long. CDR3 residues: CASSLWDRVGETQYF. The CDR3 nucleotides read TGCGCCAGCAGCCTTTGGGACAGGGTTGGGGAGACCCAGTACTTC.

CDR3 residues: CAISESGQGGGKSEQYF. CDR3 sequence (DNA): TGTGCCATCAGTGAGTCCGGCCAGGGGGGGGGGAAGAGCGAGCAGTACTTC. This chain joins TRBV10-3 and TRBJ2-7; TRBD1 or TRBD2 may be the D gene (7 bases each). The V gene lost 0 bases and the J gene lost 6 bases, with 21 bases spanning the gap. The CDR3 is 17 amino acids. Germline CDR1 is ENHRY and CDR2 is SYGVKD.

This clonotype was recorded a few times. This chain connects TRBV20-1 to TRBJ1-6; D gene unclear. The length of the CDR3 is 15 residues. Between the trimmed V and J ends, which lost 0 bases and 6 bases, there was a span of 12 bases. Germline lookup yields CDR1 DFQATT and CDR2 SNEGSKA (reference sequence). The CDR3 sequence: CSARDAGNFNSPLHF. The CDR3 DNA reads TGCAGTGCTAGAGATGCGGGGAACTTTAATTCACCCCTCCACTTT.

The chain has TRBV20-1 and TRBJ1-4, with 11 bases identical to TRBD1. The CDR3 spans 15 residues. The ends lost 4 bases at V and 3 bases at J; junction bases unmatched: 4. The germline V gene encodes CDR1 DFQATT and CDR2 SNEGSKA (reference sequence). The CDR3 DNA reads TGCAGTGCTACCGGACAGGGGGCAGCTAATGAAAAACTGTTTTTT. Its protein is CSATGQGAANEKLFF.

This clonotype was detected a few times. The V and J genes are TRBV7-9 and TRBJ1-2; the D gene is possibly TRBD1 (5 bases). Per the germline V gene, CDR1 is SEHNR and CDR2 is FQNEAQ (reference sequence). The V end lost 5 bases, the J end lost 7 bases, and 14 bases lay between the germline ends. This CDR3 has 13 amino acids. For the CDR3, the DNA is TGTGCCAGCAGCGAATCCGGGGCGGGTGGCTACACCTTC. It yields the protein CASSESGAGGYTF.

With respect to this clonotype: At one boundary the junction diverges from the germline segment, which might be a read error. The V gene is TRBV7-3, the J gene TRBJ2-6; D is unresolved. CDR3 length: 17 residues. CDR1 and CDR2 from the germline V gene are SGHTA and FQGTGA. The CDR3 here is CASSQAPDTSGANVLTF. In nucleotides, the CDR3 is TGCGCCAGCAGCCAAGCGCCGGATACCTCTGGGGCCAACGTCCTGACTTTC.

The sample holds many counts of this clonotype. J is TRBJ1-5 and V is TRBV6-6; no definite D call. CDR1 is MNHNY and CDR2 is SVGAGI in the germline V gene (reference sequence). V lost 4 bases, J lost 3 bases, and 25 bases lay in between. The CDR3 loop spans 19 amino acids. CDR3 amino acids: CASSSMSAGQFANNQPQHF. The CDR3 DNA reads TGTGCCAGCAGTTCAATGTCCGCAGGTCAATTTGCGAACAATCAGCCCCAGCATTTT.

This chain uses TRBV20-1 with TRBJ1-6; TRBD1 is a possible D gene (5 bases). The germline V gene encodes CDR1 DFQATT and CDR2 SNEGSKA (reference sequence). The CDR3 covers 17 residues. V was shortened by 3 bases and J by 2 bases, with 17 bases between the two germline ends. CDR3 DNA sequence: TGCAGTGCTAGGGACCAGCCGGGGCGGGCCTATAATTCACCCCTCCACTTT. Translating it yields CSARDQPGRAYNSPLHF.

This chain links TRBV7-8 with TRBJ2-5; 10 bases map to TRBD2. V dropped 5 bases and J dropped 3; count of bases not matched to a gene: 12. Germline values: CDR1 SGHVS, CDR2 FQNEAQ. The CDR3 has 17 residues. The CDR3 nucleotides read TGTGCCAGCAGCCAAGCTTCGAGCGGGAGGGCCGAAGAGACCCAGTACTTC. Translation gives CASSQASSGRAEETQYF.

Many counts were recorded for this clonotype. The CDR3 DNA reads TGTGCCAGCAGTACCCCCGCGGGGTATGGCTACACCTTC. Protein product: CASSTPAGYGYTF. V usage is TRBV12-3 or TRBV12-4 and J usage is TRBJ1-2; D is unclear. Trimming cost V 5 bases and J 5 bases, with 12 bases left between them. The CDR3 consists of 13 residues.

V gene TRBV5-1 combines with J gene TRBJ1-1; 11 bases line up with TRBD1. V lost 4 bases to trimming and J lost 6 bases; unmatched junction nucleotides: 8. CDR1 SGHRS and CDR2 YFSETQ come from the germline V gene. The CDR3 contains 15 residues. The CDR3 loop reads CASSEQGQGVAEAFF. The CDR3, as DNA: TGCGCCAGCAGCGAACAGGGACAGGGGGTTGCTGAAGCTTTCTTT.

This clonotype was recorded at least ten times. This sequence joins TRBV7-9 and TRBJ2-5; D is perhaps TRBD1 (5 bases). Germline-derived CDR1 and CDR2 are SEHNR and FQNEAQ (reference sequence). V shed 7 bases and J shed 0 bases, with 15 bases lying between them. This CDR3 comprises 15 residues. The CDR3 spells CASTEDTLYQETQYF. The CDR3 DNA is TGTGCCAGCACCGAGGACACCCTGTACCAAGAGACCCAGTACTTC.

The chain recombines TRBV2 with TRBJ1-5, with 9 positions matching TRBD1. Per germline, CDR1 SNHLY and CDR2 FYNNEI. There are 15 residues in the CDR3. V was pared by 6 bases and J by 3 bases, with 6 bases of the junction left unmatched. The chain's CDR3 is CASRSGTGINQPQHF. The CDR3 region has the DNA TGTGCCAGCAGATCCGGGACAGGGATCAATCAGCCCCAGCATTTT.

This clonotype was found many times. The chain has TRBV7-9 and TRBJ1-3; TRBD1 aligns across 7 bases. The CDR3 totals 15 residues. Germline CDR1 and CDR2: SEHNR and FQNEAQ (reference sequence). Germline trimming cut 6 bases from V and 0 bases from J; bases unmatched to any gene: 5. The CDR3 nucleotides read TGTGCCAGCAGTTCGGACAGGCTCTCTGGAAACACCATATATTTT. Protein sequence: CASSSDRLSGNTIYF. Full variable domain (remainder filled in from reference TRBV7-9 and TRBJ1-3): DTGVSQNPRHKITKRGQNVTFRCDPISEHNRLYWYRQTLGQGPEFLTYFQNEAQLEKSRLLSDRFSAERPKGSFSTLEIQRTEQGDSAMYLCASSSDRLSGNTIYFGEGSWLTVV.

The CDR3 DNA reads TGTGCCAGCAGTGCTAGTATCACAGGGGCATCCTGGTACTTC. Encoded protein: CASSASITGASWYF. This chain joins TRBV25-1 and TRBJ2-5; 7 bases map to TRBD1. V shed 4 bases and J 13 bases; nucleotides not matched to a gene: 15. CDR3 size: 14 residues. Germline CDR1 is MGHDK and CDR2 is SYGVNS.

The chain carries TRBV5-8 and TRBJ1-5; maybe TRBD1 (6 bases). Germline V lookup: CDR1 SGHTS, CDR2 YDEGEE. Deletions cut 4 bases from V and 4 bases from J, with 15 bases between. The CDR3 extends over 15 amino acids. The CDR3 loop reads CASSPALQGNQPQHF. CDR3 coding DNA: TGTGCCAGCAGCCCGGCGCTGCAGGGGAATCAGCCCCAGCATTTT.

This clonotype was observed once. This chain connects TRBV11-1 to TRBJ2-5, with 11 bases that match TRBD1. Per germline, CDR1 SGHAT and CDR2 FQDESV (reference sequence). The CDR3 consists of 15 residues. J lost 3 bases, V lost 4 bases, and 4 bases had no gene match. In DNA, the CDR3 is TGTGCCAGCAGCTCCTGGACAGGGGGCGAAGAGACCCAGTACTTC. Amino acid sequence: CASSSWTGGEETQYF.

About this clonotype itself: A much larger clone sits a single nucleotide away, making a read error possible. The V gene is TRBV7-9, the J gene TRBJ1-2, with a weak D call TRBD1 (5 bases). This CDR3 has 17 amino acids. V was cut by 3 bases and J by 6 bases, with 23 bases left in between. Germline values: CDR1 SEHNR, CDR2 FQNEAQ (reference sequence). The chain's CDR3 is CASSLLRGPVGRDGYTF. In DNA, the CDR3 is TGTGCCAGCAGCTTGCTGCGGGGCCCAGTCGGTCGAGATGGCTACACCTTC.

This clonotype was counted many times. The gene calls are TRBV29-1 and TRBJ1-2; TRBD1 agrees at 7 bases. CDR1 SQVTM and CDR2 ANQGSEA come from the germline V gene. The CDR3 loop spans 12 amino acids. V lost 6 bases and J lost 0; bases outside the gene matches: 1. CDR3 sequence: CSVQGANYGYTF. CDR3 in DNA: TGCAGCGTGCAGGGGGCTAACTATGGCTACACCTTC.

V usage is TRBV11-2 and J usage is TRBJ1-6, with a weak D call TRBD1 (5 bases). V lost 1 base and J 7 bases, leaving 8 bases between the germline ends. This CDR3 is built from 14 residues. Germline V CDR1 and CDR2: SGHAT, FQNNGV. CDR3 coding DNA: TGTGCCAGCAGCTTAGGGACAAAAAATTCACCCCTCCACTTT. Translation gives CASSLGTKNSPLHF.